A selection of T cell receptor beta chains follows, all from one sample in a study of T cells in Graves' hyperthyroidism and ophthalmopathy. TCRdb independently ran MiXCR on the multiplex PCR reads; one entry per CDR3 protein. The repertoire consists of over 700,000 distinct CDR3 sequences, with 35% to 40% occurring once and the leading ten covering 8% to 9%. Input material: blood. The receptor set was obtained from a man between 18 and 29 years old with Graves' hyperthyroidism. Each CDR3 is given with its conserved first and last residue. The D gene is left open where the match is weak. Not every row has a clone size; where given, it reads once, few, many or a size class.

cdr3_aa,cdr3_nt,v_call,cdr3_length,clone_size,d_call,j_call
CASSTPGGYEKLFF,TGTGCCAGTAGCACCCCAGGGGGCTATGAAAAACTGTTTTTT,TRBV19,14,-,TRBD1,TRBJ1-4
CASSLETTKRTEAFF,TGCGCCAGCAGCTTGGAAACCACGAAGCGGACTGAAGCTTTCTTT,TRBV5-1,15,few,-,TRBJ1-1
CSARGGEDYEQYF,TGCAGCGCTAGGGGGGGAGAAGACTACGAGCAGTACTTC,TRBV20-1,13,many,-,TRBJ2-7
CASSFSCGDRAEAFF,TGTGCCAGCAGTTTTAGTTGCGGGGACAGGGCTGAAGCTTTCTTT,TRBV12-3/TRBV12-4,15,few,TRBD1,TRBJ1-1
CAISDGTGNEQYF,TGTGCCATCAGTGATGGGACAGGCAACGAGCAGTACTTC,TRBV10-3,13,-,TRBD1,TRBJ2-7
CSTKGQKNTEAFF,TGCAGTACGAAGGGACAGAAGAACACTGAAGCTTTCTTT,TRBV20-1,13,few,TRBD1,TRBJ1-1
CASSSFPGQPSYEQYF,TGTGCCAGCAGCTCGTTTCCGGGACAGCCCTCCTACGAGCAGTACTTC,TRBV7-8,16,-,TRBD1,TRBJ2-7
CASSLDRRSTNEKLFF,TGCGCCAGCAGCCTGGACCGACGGTCAACTAATGAAAAACTGTTTTTT,TRBV5-1,16,few,-,TRBJ1-4
CASSLAHKNTGELFF,TGTGCCAGCAGCTTAGCCCACAAGAACACCGGGGAGCTGTTTTTT,TRBV7-6,15,few,-,TRBJ2-2
CASSLDSDTQYF,TGTGCCAGCAGCTTAGACTCCGATACGCAGTATTTT,TRBV7-2,12,-,-,TRBJ2-3
CASSQEVSPGYEQYF,TGCGCCAGCAGCCAAGAAGTATCCCCGGGATACGAGCAGTACTTC,TRBV4-1,15,many,-,TRBJ2-7